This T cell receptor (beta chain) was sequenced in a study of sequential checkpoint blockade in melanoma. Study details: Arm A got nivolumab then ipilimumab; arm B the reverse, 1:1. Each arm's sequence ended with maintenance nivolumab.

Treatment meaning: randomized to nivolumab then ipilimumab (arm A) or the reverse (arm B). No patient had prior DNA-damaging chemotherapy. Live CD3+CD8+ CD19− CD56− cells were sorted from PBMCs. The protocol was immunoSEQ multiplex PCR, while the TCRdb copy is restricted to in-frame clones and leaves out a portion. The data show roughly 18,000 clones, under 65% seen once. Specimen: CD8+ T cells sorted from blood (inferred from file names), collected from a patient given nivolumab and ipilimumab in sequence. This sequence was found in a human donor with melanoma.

CDR3: CASSDTAGGDPGAFF. The DNA of the CDR3 is TGTGCCAGCAGTGACACCGCAGGGGGCGATCCTGGGGCTTTCTTT. The chain employs TRBV7-6 and TRBJ1-1, with 8 bases fitting TRBD1. V dropped 6 bases and J dropped 11; count of bases not matched to a gene: 17. Germline loops: CDR1 SGHVS, CDR2 FNYEAQ. The CDR3 spans 15 residues.